These 5 T cell receptor beta chains were sequenced from one sample in a study of T cell repertoires in cytomegalovirus infection. From the reads, TCRdb called clonotypes with MiXCR, one entry per CDR3 protein. The sample has about 920,000 distinct CDR3 sequences; around a third are singletons. These receptors lack a known antigen. The sample consisted of cultured CD8+ T cells from PBMCs, taken from culture after CMV antigen stimulation. All receptors come from a human donor in good health (CMV status not recorded). Some clones in this sample may be carry-over from other donors' samples.

Points on this clonotype: A much larger clone sits a single nucleotide away, making a read error possible. The CDR3 nucleotides are TGTGCCAGCAGTGAAAACGGGGTCAGCTCCTATAATTCACCCCCCCACTTT. Translated: CASSENGVSSYNSPPHF. V and J are TRBV6-1 and TRBJ1-6, with D unclear. CDR1 MNHNS and CDR2 SASEGT come from the germline V gene. The CDR3 runs to 17 residues.

This clonotype has at least ten counts. This chain joins TRBV28 and TRBJ1-2; possible D gene TRBD1, 6 bases. CDR1 is MDHEN, CDR2 SYDVKM, per germline. The V and J ends lost 7 bases and 2 bases respectively, with 17 bases between them. The length of the CDR3 is 15 residues. CDR3 in amino acids: CASTYVEGVNYGYTF. Written as DNA, the CDR3 is TGTGCCAGCACCTACGTAGAGGGGGTGAACTATGGCTACACCTTC.

V is TRBV5-1 and J is TRBJ1-1; 9 bases map to TRBD1. The CDR3 has 16 amino acids. The V gene's germline CDR1 is SGHRS and CDR2 YFSETQ. The ends lost 4 bases at V and 3 bases at J; junction bases unmatched: 10. The CDR3 nucleotides read TGCGCCAGCAGCGGAACAGGGGGCCCACCCTACACTGAAGCTTTCTTT. Translation gives CASSGTGGPPYTEAFF.

V gene TRBV11-2 combines with J gene TRBJ1-5; tentative D call: TRBD1 (6 bases). In germline, CDR1 is SGHAT, CDR2 FQNNGV. CDR3 length: 16 residues. V gave up 1 base and J gave up 1 base, with 11 bases separating them. The CDR3 bases are TGTGCCAGCAGCTTAGGCAGGGGTCGGAGCAATCAGCCCCAGCATTTT. This translates into CASSLGRGRSNQPQHF.

The rearrangement uses TRBV6-2 or TRBV6-3 and TRBJ2-2; 7 nucleotides match TRBD1. J lost 0 bases, V lost 6 bases, and 13 bases had no gene match. This CDR3 has 18 amino acids. CDR1 is MNHEY and CDR2 is SVGEGT in the germline V gene. CDR3 sequence (DNA): TGTGCCAGCAGGCTTAACCGGGACAGCAACTCGAACACCGGGGAGCTGTTTTTT. This gives the protein CASRLNRDSNSNTGELFF.